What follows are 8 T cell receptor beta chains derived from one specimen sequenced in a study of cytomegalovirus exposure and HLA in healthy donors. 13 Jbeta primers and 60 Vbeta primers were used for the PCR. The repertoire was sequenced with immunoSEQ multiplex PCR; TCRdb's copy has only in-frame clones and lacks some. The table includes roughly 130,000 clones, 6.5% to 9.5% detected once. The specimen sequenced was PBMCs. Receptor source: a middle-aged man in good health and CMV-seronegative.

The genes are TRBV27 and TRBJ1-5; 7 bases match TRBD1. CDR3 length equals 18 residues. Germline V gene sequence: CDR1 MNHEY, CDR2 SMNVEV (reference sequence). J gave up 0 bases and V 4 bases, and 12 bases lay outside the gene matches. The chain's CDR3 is CASSSQDRLGPSNQPQHF. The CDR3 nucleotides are TGTGCCAGCAGTTCTCAGGACAGGTTGGGCCCTAGCAATCAGCCCCAGCATTTT.

The CDR3 reads CSVTGQAGTYEQYF. Written as DNA, the CDR3 is TGCAGCGTCACAGGACAGGCGGGAACCTACGAGCAGTACTTC. The V and J genes are TRBV29-1 and TRBJ2-7; perhaps TRBD1 as D (7 bases). The CDR3 totals 14 residues. The germline CDR1 and CDR2 sequences are SQVTM and ANQGSEA. The V end lost 6 bases, the J end lost 2 bases, and 17 bases lay between the germline ends.

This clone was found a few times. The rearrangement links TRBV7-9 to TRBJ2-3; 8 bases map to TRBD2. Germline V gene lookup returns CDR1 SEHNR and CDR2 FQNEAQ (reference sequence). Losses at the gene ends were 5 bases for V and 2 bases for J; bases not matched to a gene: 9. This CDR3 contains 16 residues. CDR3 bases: TGTGCCAGCAGCCAACAGACTAGCGTTAACACAGATACGCAGTATTTT. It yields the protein CASSQQTSVNTDTQYF.

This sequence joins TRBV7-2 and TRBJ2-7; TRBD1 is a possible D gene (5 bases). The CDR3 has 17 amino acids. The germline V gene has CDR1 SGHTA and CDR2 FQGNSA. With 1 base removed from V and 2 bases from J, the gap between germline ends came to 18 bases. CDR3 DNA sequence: TGTGCCAGCAGCTTAGGTTTCGCGACCGTGGGGCCCTACGAGCAGTACTTC. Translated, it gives CASSLGFATVGPYEQYF.

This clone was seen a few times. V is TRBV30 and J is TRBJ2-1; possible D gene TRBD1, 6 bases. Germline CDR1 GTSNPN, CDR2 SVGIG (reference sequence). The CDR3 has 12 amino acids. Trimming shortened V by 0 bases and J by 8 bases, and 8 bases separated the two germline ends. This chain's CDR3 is CAWSVGAYEQFF. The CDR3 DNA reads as TGTGCCTGGAGTGTGGGGGCTTATGAGCAGTTCTTC.

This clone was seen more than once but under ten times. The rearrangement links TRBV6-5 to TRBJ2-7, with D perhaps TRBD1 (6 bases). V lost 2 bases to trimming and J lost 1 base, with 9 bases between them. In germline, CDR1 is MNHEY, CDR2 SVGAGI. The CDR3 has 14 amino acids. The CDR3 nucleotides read TGTGCCAGCAGTTACACCACAGGGTCCTACGAGCAGTACTTC. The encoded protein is CASSYTTGSYEQYF.

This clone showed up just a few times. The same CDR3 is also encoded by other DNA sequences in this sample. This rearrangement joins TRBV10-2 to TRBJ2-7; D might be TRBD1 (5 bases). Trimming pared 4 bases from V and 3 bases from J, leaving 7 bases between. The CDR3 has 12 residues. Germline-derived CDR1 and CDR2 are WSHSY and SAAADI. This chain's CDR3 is CASSGGDYEQYF. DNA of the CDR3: TGCGCCAGCAGTGGGGGCGACTACGAGCAGTACTTC.

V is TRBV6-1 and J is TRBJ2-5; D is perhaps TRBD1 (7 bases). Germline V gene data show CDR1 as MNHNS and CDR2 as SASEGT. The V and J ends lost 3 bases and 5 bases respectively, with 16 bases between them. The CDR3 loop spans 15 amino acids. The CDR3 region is CASSDQTGRQETQYF. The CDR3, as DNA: TGTGCCAGCAGTGATCAGACAGGGAGGCAGGAGACCCAGTACTTC.